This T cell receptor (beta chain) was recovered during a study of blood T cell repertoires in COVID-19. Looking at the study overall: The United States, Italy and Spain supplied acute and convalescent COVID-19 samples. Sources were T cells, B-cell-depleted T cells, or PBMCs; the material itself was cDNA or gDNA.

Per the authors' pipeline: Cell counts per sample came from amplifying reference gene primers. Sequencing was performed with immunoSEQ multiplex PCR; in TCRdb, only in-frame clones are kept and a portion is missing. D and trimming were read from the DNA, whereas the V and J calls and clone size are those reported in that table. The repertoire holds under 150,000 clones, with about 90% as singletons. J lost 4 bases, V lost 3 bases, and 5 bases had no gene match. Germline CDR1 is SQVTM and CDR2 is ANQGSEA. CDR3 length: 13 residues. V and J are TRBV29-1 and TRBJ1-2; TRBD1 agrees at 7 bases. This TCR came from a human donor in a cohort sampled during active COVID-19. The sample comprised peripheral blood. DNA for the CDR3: TGCAGCGTTGACAGGGGGTATGGCTATGGCTACACCTTC. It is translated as CSVDRGYGYGYTF.